What follows are 27 T cell receptor beta chains derived from one specimen sequenced in a study of blood T cell repertoires in COVID-19. Sequencing was performed with immunoSEQ multiplex PCR; in TCRdb, only in-frame clones are kept and a portion is missing. The table has hundreds of thousands of clones, 88% seen once. The sequenced sample consisted of PBMCs or T cells enriched from blood (not recorded which). The receptor source for this set is a woman in her sixties who had recovered from COVID-19.

This chain connects TRBV2 to TRBJ2-1; TRBD2 matches at 12 bases. CDR3 length: 14 amino acids. The junction had 6 bases not matched to a gene; V was cut back by 6 bases and J by 9 bases. The germline gives CDR1 SNHLY, CDR2 FYNNEI. CDR3 coding DNA: TGTGCCAGCAGCGTGACTAGCGGGGGCGGTGAGCAGTTCTTC. As protein: CASSVTSGGGEQFF.

To note about this clone: Relative to the germline gene, one junction end is altered; a read error may explain this. The chain combines TRBV7-7 with TRBJ2-1; 11 bases match TRBD2. The germline V gene encodes CDR1 SSHAT and CDR2 FNYEAQ (reference sequence). This CDR3 has 16 amino acids. CDR3 in amino acids: CASSPIAGGPRNEQFF. CDR3 bases: TGTGCTAGCAGCCCCATAGCGGGGGGGCCCCGGAATGAGCAGTTCTTC. Looking up the rest from reference TRBV7-7 and TRBJ2-1 gives the full variable domain: GAGVSQSPRYKVTKRGQDVTLRCDPISSHATLYWYQQALGQGPEFLTYFNYEAQPDKSGLPSDRFSAERPEGSISTLTIQRTEQRDSAMYRCASSPIAGGPRNEQFFGPGTRLTVL.

V is TRBV15 and J is TRBJ1-2; TRBD1 matches 7 bases. Losses at the gene ends were 1 base for V and 8 bases for J; bases not matched to a gene: 7. In germline, CDR1 is LNHNV, CDR2 YYDKDF (reference sequence). The CDR3 runs 14 residues. The CDR3 DNA reads as TGTGCCACCAGCAGAGTCGACAGGGCTGGGGGCTACACCTTC. Protein sequence: CATSRVDRAGGYTF. The whole variable domain, filled in from reference TRBV15 and TRBJ1-2, reads DAMVIQNPRYQVTQFGKPVTLSCSQTLNHNVMYWYQQKSSQAPKLLFHYYDKDFNNEADTPDNFQSRRPNTSFCFLDIRSPGLGDTAMYLCATSRVDRAGGYTFGSGTRLTVV.

The chain carries TRBV2 and TRBJ2-4; 7 bases align to TRBD1. The CDR3 sequence is 16 residues long. Germline assignment: CDR1 SNHLY and CDR2 FYNNEI. V lost 6 bases to trimming and J lost 0 bases; unmatched junction nucleotides: 8. In DNA form, the CDR3 reads TGTGCCAGCAGGCCGGGGACAGCCATAGCCAAAAACATTCAGTACTTC. Translating gives CASRPGTAIAKNIQYF.

This clone was counted a few times. The V call is TRBV5-4, the J call TRBJ2-2, with 11 bases lining up with TRBD2. Germline assignment: CDR1 SGHNT and CDR2 YYREEE (reference sequence). This CDR3 spans 18 amino acids. The junction had 13 bases not matched to a gene; V was cut back by 1 base and J by 8 bases. For the CDR3, the DNA is TGTGCCAGCAGCTTGCCGGGGCTAGCGGGGGGCCTCGGTGGGGAGCTGTTTTTT. Translation: CASSLPGLAGGLGGELFF.

This clone is a singleton in its sample. The rearrangement uses TRBV5-4 and TRBJ2-7; TRBD2 aligns across 7 bases. J lost 0 bases, V lost 2 bases, and 2 bases had no gene match. CDR3 length: 14 amino acids. Germline assignment: CDR1 SGHNT and CDR2 YYREEE (reference sequence). The chain's CDR3 is CASSFTSASYEQYF. Written as DNA, the CDR3 is TGTGCCAGCAGCTTTACTAGCGCCTCCTACGAGCAGTACTTC.

The chain links TRBV27 to TRBJ2-2; 7 bases map to TRBD1. This CDR3 is 14 amino acids long. The ends lost 6 bases at V and 1 base at J; junction bases unmatched: 2. Germline assignment: CDR1 MNHEY and CDR2 SMNVEV (reference sequence). The CDR3, as DNA: TGTGCCAGCAGAGACAGGGTGAACACCGGGGAGCTGTTTTTT. This codes for CASRDRVNTGELFF.

This sequence joins TRBV5-1 and TRBJ2-1, with a possible D match to TRBD1 (5 bases). Trimming took off 2 bases at V and 7 bases at J, with 13 bases between the two ends. Germline CDR1 is SGHRS and CDR2 is YFSETQ. This CDR3 comprises 14 residues. The CDR3 DNA reads TGCGCCAGCAGCTTTCCGTCCACAGGTAATGAGCAGTTCTTC. It translates to CASSFPSTGNEQFF. The whole variable domain, filled in from reference TRBV5-1 and TRBJ2-1, reads KAGVTQTPRYLIKTRGQQVTLSCSPISGHRSVSWYQQTPGQGLQFLFEYFSETQRNKGNFPGRFSGRQFSNSRSEMNVSTLELGDSALYLCASSFPSTGNEQFFGPGTRLTVL.

The chain combines TRBV25-1 with TRBJ1-2, with no clear D. Deletions cut 1 base from V and 0 bases from J, with 12 bases between. The CDR3 contains 16 residues. Per germline, CDR1 MGHDK and CDR2 SYGVNS. CDR3 nucleotides: TGTGCCAGCAGTGAATCCGGAACAGCTACTAACTATGGCTACACCTTC. This encodes CASSESGTATNYGYTF.

The CDR3 spells CATSRVAGGYNEQFF. DNA for the CDR3: TGTGCCACCAGCAGAGTAGCGGGGGGCTACAATGAGCAGTTCTTC. The J gene is TRBJ2-1, the V gene TRBV15; 10 positions agree with TRBD2. Trimming at V came to 1 base and at J to 3 bases, leaving 0 bases not matched to a gene. CDR3 length equals 15 residues. The V gene's germline CDR1 is LNHNV and CDR2 YYDKDF (reference sequence).

This chain uses TRBV7-8 with TRBJ2-1; a possible D gene is TRBD1 (6 bases). CDR3 length: 15 residues. The germline V gene has CDR1 SGHVS and CDR2 FQNEAQ. With 1 base removed from V and 3 bases from J, the gap between germline ends came to 10 bases. CDR3 sequence reads: CASSLGQGYYNEQFF. The CDR3 DNA sequence: TGTGCCAGCAGCTTAGGCCAGGGGTACTACAATGAGCAGTTCTTC.

The V gene is TRBV27, the J gene TRBJ1-5; maybe TRBD1 (5 bases). Germline V gene lookup returns CDR1 MNHEY and CDR2 SMNVEV (reference sequence). This CDR3 has 19 residues. The germline V and J ends were trimmed by 5 bases and 3 bases, with 26 bases remaining between them. As DNA, the CDR3 is TGTGCCAGCAGTGGCACCCCAGGCAAGGGGCCCACGATCAATCAGCCCCAGCATTTT. Protein: CASSGTPGKGPTINQPQHF.

This clone has a count of ten or more. This chain joins TRBV12-3 or TRBV12-4 and TRBJ1-1; D is uncertain. This CDR3 has 13 residues. Trimming removed 8 bases at V and 1 base at J, with 11 bases between. The chain's CDR3 is CASVGEKNTEAFF. In nucleotides, the CDR3 is TGTGCCAGCGTCGGGGAAAAGAACACTGAAGCTTTCTTT.

The DNA for the CDR3 is TGCAGCGTTTCTCTACGGGACACCCCCAAAAACATTCAGTACTTC. Encoded protein: CSVSLRDTPKNIQYF. The V and J genes are TRBV29-1 and TRBJ2-4, with a weak D call TRBD1 (6 bases). V was cut by 5 bases and J by 2 bases, with 16 bases left in between. CDR3 length: 15 amino acids. Germline V lookup: CDR1 SQVTM, CDR2 ANQGSEA.

This chain connects TRBV27 to TRBJ2-3, with TRBD1 identical over 8 bases. This CDR3 comprises 17 residues. Looked up from germline, CDR1 is MNHEY and CDR2 is SMNVEV (reference sequence). With 5 bases clipped from V and 5 bases from J, the junction kept 15 bases outside the gene matches. This CDR3 is CASSKQGQGNFIDTQYF. CDR3 nucleotide sequence: TGTGCCAGCAGTAAACAAGGACAGGGTAATTTTATAGATACGCAGTATTTT.

The chain employs TRBV10-2 and TRBJ2-1; D is possibly TRBD1 (5 bases). Per the germline V gene, CDR1 is WSHSY and CDR2 is SAAADI. V was trimmed by 5 bases and J by 13 bases, leaving 12 bases between them. CDR3 size: 11 residues. In nucleotides, the CDR3 is TGCGCCAGCAGTCACGACAGAGGACAGTTCTTC. It encodes CASSHDRGQFF.

The rearrangement uses TRBV5-6 and TRBJ1-2; D is undetermined. Deletions cut 2 bases from V and 0 bases from J, with 8 bases between. Germline loops: CDR1 SGHDT, CDR2 YYEEEE. This CDR3 spans 14 amino acids. CDR3 DNA sequence: TGTGCCAGCAGCTTTGGGCGTCCTAACTATGGCTACACCTTC. Protein product: CASSFGRPNYGYTF.

The V call is TRBV6-5, the J call TRBJ1-6; D gene unclear. Germline assignment: CDR1 MNHEY and CDR2 SVGAGI. CDR3 size: 15 residues. The V end was cut by 2 bases, the J end by 9 bases, with 14 bases between. The CDR3 protein is CASSYRALARSPLHF. For the CDR3, the DNA is TGTGCCAGCAGTTACAGGGCTCTAGCTCGTTCACCCCTCCACTTT.

This clone was seen more than once but under ten times. The chain combines TRBV15 with TRBJ1-5, with D perhaps TRBD1 (6 bases). V lost 5 bases and J lost 4, with 21 bases in between. The germline V gene has CDR1 LNHNV and CDR2 YYDKDF (reference sequence). The CDR3 runs to 17 residues. CDR3 sequence (DNA): TGTGCCACCAGCGACCCCGCGGGGGGGGCGGCAAATCAGCCCCAGCATTTT. This codes for CATSDPAGGAANQPQHF.

The chain links TRBV4-1 to TRBJ2-7; a possible D gene is TRBD2 (6 bases). V lost 3 bases to trimming and J lost 3 bases, with 12 bases between them. The CDR3 has 14 residues. CDR1 and CDR2 (germline): MGHRA, YSYEKL. CDR3 protein: CASSQGTRFYEQYF. In DNA, the CDR3 is TGCGCCAGCAGCCAGGGGACTCGATTCTACGAGCAGTACTTC.

V usage is TRBV25-1 and J usage is TRBJ2-2; tentative D call: TRBD1 (6 bases). Germline V lookup: CDR1 MGHDK, CDR2 SYGVNS. The ends were cut back, 6 bases at V and 4 bases at J, with 15 bases in the middle. This CDR3 is built from 15 residues. This CDR3 reads CASRGTRRATGELFF. CDR3 in DNA: TGTGCCAGCAGGGGGACAAGGCGGGCCACCGGGGAGCTGTTTTTT.

The rearrangement links TRBV27 to TRBJ1-3; D is uncertain. V gave up 5 bases and J gave up 0 bases, with 11 bases separating them. The CDR3 contains 15 residues. In germline, CDR1 is MNHEY, CDR2 SMNVEV (reference sequence). The CDR3 coding sequence is TGTGCCAGCAGTCCGCGGTCTGACTCTGGAAACACCATATATTTT. Translated: CASSPRSDSGNTIYF.

The chain combines TRBV11-2 with TRBJ1-2; 8 positions agree with TRBD1. J gave up 1 base and V 6 bases, and 13 bases lay outside the gene matches. The CDR3 is 17 amino acids. From germline, CDR1 is SGHAT and CDR2 FQNNGV. CDR3 DNA sequence: TGTGCCAGCAGAACCGGGACAGGTAAAGGGAGTAACTATGGCTACACCTTC. It specifies CASRTGTGKGSNYGYTF.

The chain employs TRBV7-2 and TRBJ1-1, with D possibly matching TRBD1 (6 bases). The CDR3 runs to 14 residues. Trimming shortened V by 5 bases and J by 4 bases, and 14 bases separated the two germline ends. Germline V gives CDR1 SGHTA, CDR2 FQGNSA. The CDR3 loop is CASSTPGHGTEAFF. The CDR3 DNA follows: TGTGCCAGCAGCACACCGGGACACGGCACTGAAGCTTTCTTT.

V and J are TRBV30 and TRBJ2-7; 9 positions match TRBD1. Trimming cost V 1 base and J 6 bases; bases outside gene matches: 1. CDR1 is GTSNPN and CDR2 is SVGIG in the germline V gene (reference sequence). This CDR3 is built from 12 residues. The DNA of the CDR3 is TGTGCCTGGAGTGGGACAGGGGTCGAGCAGTACTTC. As protein: CAWSGTGVEQYF.

The CDR3, as DNA: TGTGCCAGCACCCTTAGGCGGGGTTACACTGAAGCTTTCTTT. This encodes CASTLRRGYTEAFF. The V and J genes are TRBV2 and TRBJ1-1; D not resolved. The CDR3 contains 14 residues. The germline V and J ends were trimmed by 7 bases and 3 bases, with 15 bases remaining between them. Germline CDR1 SNHLY, CDR2 FYNNEI.

V usage is TRBV12-3 or TRBV12-4 and J usage is TRBJ1-3; a weak D match, TRBD1 (6 bases). Trimming stripped 5 bases from V and 3 bases from J, with 8 bases between. CDR3 size: 13 residues. In nucleotides, the CDR3 is TGTGCCAGCAGTCGGGACATTGGAAACACCATATATTTT. This codes for CASSRDIGNTIYF.